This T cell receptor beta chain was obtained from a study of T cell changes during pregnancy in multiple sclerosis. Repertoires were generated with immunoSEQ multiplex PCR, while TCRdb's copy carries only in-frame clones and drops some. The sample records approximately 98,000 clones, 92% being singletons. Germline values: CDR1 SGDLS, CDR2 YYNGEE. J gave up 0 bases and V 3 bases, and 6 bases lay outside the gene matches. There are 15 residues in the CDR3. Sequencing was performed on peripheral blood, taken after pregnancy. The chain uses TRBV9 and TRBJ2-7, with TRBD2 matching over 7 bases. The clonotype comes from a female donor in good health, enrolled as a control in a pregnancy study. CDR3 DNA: TGTGCCAGCAGCGCCAGCGGGGAATTCTCCTACGAGCAGTACTTC. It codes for CASSASGEFSYEQYF.